This record looks at one T cell receptor (beta chain) sequence and its context. No antigen is known for it. V was pared by 3 bases and J by 2 bases, with 10 bases between. CDR1 is SGHAT, CDR2 FQDESV, per germline (reference sequence). The CDR3 is 14 residues long. This record belongs to a study of identical twins. The study's findings and limits: It was possible that invariant MAIT and iNKT cells partly confounded the zero-insertion analyses. Cross-sectional statistical analysis was relied on for the conclusions, without the same donors being followed.

MiXCR, run by TCRdb on the 5' RACE reads, gives a single entry per CDR3 protein. The sample shows 450,000 or so distinct CDR3 sequences, more than 13% of them seen only once. These sequences were also reported in another study, on yellow fever vaccine responses in identical twins.

The clonotype was recovered from a woman aged 18-35 years in good health. The J gene is TRBJ1-1, the V gene TRBV11-1, with D perhaps TRBD1 (6 bases). The sample was CD4+ T cells sorted from blood. The DNA for the CDR3 is TGTGCCAGCAGCTTTGGACAGCGAAACACTGAAGCTTTCTTT. As protein: CASSFGQRNTEAFF.